Listed here are 18 T cell receptor beta chains from one sample, sequenced in a study of blood T cell repertoires in COVID-19. Clones were sequenced by immunoSEQ multiplex PCR, and TCRdb holds only the in-frame ones, with some missing. The sample holds 20,000 to 25,000 clones; 75% to 90% are singletons and the top ten take 22%. The material sequenced was peripheral blood. The receptors were gathered from a man of 80 years or more with active or convalescent COVID-19.

The genes are TRBV6-5 and TRBJ2-3; perhaps TRBD1 as D (5 bases). Between the trimmed V and J ends, which lost 4 bases and 0 bases, there was a span of 8 bases. CDR1 is MNHEY, CDR2 SVGAGI, per germline. This CDR3 comprises 14 residues. CDR3 sequence reads: CASSLQGSTDTQYF. The CDR3 DNA is TGTGCCAGCAGTTTGCAGGGAAGCACAGATACGCAGTATTTT.

V usage is TRBV11-2 and J usage is TRBJ2-2; D is undetermined. This CDR3 is built from 15 residues. CDR1 and CDR2 from the germline V gene are SGHAT and FQNNGV. V was trimmed by 1 base and J by 1 base, leaving 7 bases between them. The CDR3 here is CASSLGSRNTGELFF. The CDR3 DNA reads TGTGCCAGCAGCTTAGGGTCGAGGAACACCGGGGAGCTGTTTTTT.

The chain employs TRBV5-1 and TRBJ1-2, with a tentative D call TRBD1 (6 bases). The CDR3 loop spans 14 amino acids. Germline V CDR1 and CDR2: SGHRS, YFSETQ. V lost 4 bases and J lost 0, with 10 bases in between. In nucleotides, the CDR3 is TGCGCCAGCAGCCAAACAGGGACTAACTATGGCTACACCTTC. It codes for CASSQTGTNYGYTF.

This sequence joins TRBV4-1 and TRBJ1-2; 8 nucleotides align to TRBD1. The CDR3 totals 15 residues. Looked up from germline, CDR1 is MGHRA and CDR2 is YSYEKL. V was clipped by 0 bases and J by 4 bases; unmatched bases: 4. This chain's CDR3 is CASSQDYDRGYGYTF. The CDR3 coding sequence is TGCGCCAGCAGCCAAGACTACGACAGGGGCTATGGCTACACCTTC.

The J gene is TRBJ1-6, the V gene TRBV5-5, with D maybe TRBD1 (6 bases). The CDR3 sequence is 15 residues long. Germline V gene data show CDR1 as SGHKS and CDR2 as YYEKEE (reference sequence). Trimming cost V 0 bases and J 7 bases, with 11 bases left between them. The CDR3 spells CASSLGGPGNSPLHF. The CDR3 coding sequence is TGTGCCAGCAGCTTGGGGGGGCCCGGGAATTCACCCCTCCACTTT.

The rearrangement joins TRBV28 to TRBJ2-3, with 10 bases lining up with TRBD2. Germline assignment: CDR1 MDHEN and CDR2 SYDVKM. The CDR3 spans 15 residues. The J segment lost 2 bases and the V segment lost 5 bases, leaving 4 bases of the junction unmatched. The CDR3 sequence: CASSTGTSDTDTQYF. The DNA of the CDR3 is TGTGCCAGCAGTACCGGGACTAGCGACACAGATACGCAGTATTTT.

The gene calls are TRBV7-2 and TRBJ2-3; no clear D. Trimming left V 3 bases short and J 2 bases short, with 9 bases between. Germline V lookup: CDR1 SGHTA, CDR2 FQGNSA. The CDR3 length is 14 residues. The CDR3 bases are TGTGCCAGCAGCTTGTCAGGATACACAGATACGCAGTATTTT. Encoded protein: CASSLSGYTDTQYF.

This clone was seen a few times. CDR3 sequence (DNA): TGTGCCAGCAGTTCCGACCAACGTAGACTACTTGATGGTGGCTACACCTTC. Protein sequence: CASSSDQRRLLDGGYTF. The chain has TRBV5-6 and TRBJ1-2; D gene ambiguous. The CDR3 consists of 17 residues. CDR1 SGHDT and CDR2 YYEEEE come from the germline V gene. V shed 5 bases and J shed 7 bases, with 27 bases lying between them.

The chain employs TRBV5-1 and TRBJ2-5; 11 nucleotides line up with TRBD2. There are 16 residues in the CDR3. V lost 0 bases and J lost 2; bases outside the gene matches: 3. Germline V lookup: CDR1 SGHRS, CDR2 YFSETQ. CDR3 amino acids: CASSLGLAGGQETQYF. The DNA for the CDR3 is TGCGCCAGCAGCTTGGGGCTAGCGGGGGGACAAGAGACCCAGTACTTC.

The CDR3 spells CASSDGRDSPVYEQYF. The CDR3 DNA is TGTGCCAGCAGCGACGGGAGAGACAGTCCCGTTTACGAGCAGTACTTC. The chain carries TRBV25-1 and TRBJ2-7; D is possibly TRBD2 (6 bases). V was cut by 6 bases and J by 4 bases, with 22 bases left in between. The germline V gene encodes CDR1 MGHDK and CDR2 SYGVNS. The CDR3 runs 16 residues.

In nucleotides, the CDR3 is TGTGCCAGCCTGGGGCAGGGGGCGGAGACCCAGTACTTC. Translated: CASLGQGAETQYF. The V call is TRBV28, the J call TRBJ2-5; TRBD1 aligns across 8 bases. V shed 8 bases, J shed 5 bases, and the junction held 7 bases outside the gene matches. Germline V gene sequence: CDR1 MDHEN, CDR2 SYDVKM. The CDR3 runs to 13 residues.

The chain couples TRBV27 to TRBJ2-6; D perhaps matches TRBD1 (6 bases). The CDR3 is made up of 15 amino acids. CDR1 is MNHEY, CDR2 SMNVEV, per germline (reference sequence). Trimming cost V 1 base and J 2 bases, with 6 bases left between them. This chain's CDR3 is CASSLWGPGANVLTF. The CDR3, as DNA: TGTGCCAGCAGTTTATGGGGGCCTGGGGCCAACGTCCTGACTTTC.

The rearrangement uses TRBV24-1 and TRBJ1-6; D not resolved. Looked up from germline, CDR1 is KGHDR and CDR2 is SFDVKD. The CDR3 has 12 residues. Between the trimmed V and J ends, which lost 3 bases and 13 bases, there was a span of 9 bases. As DNA, the CDR3 is TGTGCCACCAGTGATGGGAGTGGGCCCCTCCACTTT. It specifies CATSDGSGPLHF.

The gene calls are TRBV19 and TRBJ2-7; the D gene is possibly TRBD1 (6 bases). The V gene's germline CDR1 is LNHDA and CDR2 SQIVND (reference sequence). Trimming stripped 4 bases from V and 5 bases from J, with 12 bases between. The CDR3 totals 13 residues. The CDR3 loop reads CASSREHRDEQYF. The DNA of the CDR3 is TGTGCCAGTAGTAGAGAACACAGGGACGAGCAGTACTTC. Full variable domain (remainder filled in from reference TRBV19 and TRBJ2-7): DGGITQSPKYLFRKEGQNVTLSCEQNLNHDAMYWYRQDPGQGLRLIYYSQIVNDFQKGDIAEGYSVSREKKESFPLTVTSAQKNPTAFYLCASSREHRDEQYFGPGTRLTVT.

The table lists this clone with a count of one. The CDR3 here is CASSTTGSTDTQYF. CDR3 nucleotides: TGTGCCAGCAGCACTACAGGGAGCACAGATACGCAGTATTTT. The genes are TRBV6-2 or TRBV6-3 and TRBJ2-3, with D tentatively TRBD1 (6 bases). The V gene lost 6 bases and the J gene lost 0 bases, with 10 bases spanning the gap. CDR1 and CDR2 (germline): MNHEY, SVGEGT. The CDR3 covers 14 residues.

V usage is TRBV28 and J usage is TRBJ2-7; tentative D call: TRBD1 (5 bases). Germline V gene data show CDR1 as MDHEN and CDR2 as SYDVKM. The CDR3 is 13 residues long. V dropped 8 bases and J dropped 4 bases, with 15 bases sitting between them. In DNA form, the CDR3 reads TGTGCCAGCGGGGTGCAGGGTCCGTACGAGCAGTACTTC. This sequence encodes CASGVQGPYEQYF.

This clone came up a few times. The rearrangement joins TRBV27 to TRBJ2-7, with TRBD1 matching 7 bases. Germline V CDR1 and CDR2: MNHEY, SMNVEV (reference sequence). The length of the CDR3 is 14 residues. J lost 5 bases, V lost 10 bases, and 14 bases had no gene match. CDR3 in amino acids: CATRSLAGGHEQYF. In DNA, the CDR3 is TGTGCCACCCGGTCCTTGGCAGGGGGACACGAGCAGTACTTC.

This chain connects TRBV5-8 to TRBJ2-5, with D perhaps TRBD1 (6 bases). V was clipped by 5 bases and J by 0 bases, with 17 bases between them. CDR1 and CDR2 from the germline V gene are SGHTS and YDEGEE. The CDR3 is made up of 16 amino acids. The CDR3 sequence is CASSRGQSWYQETQYF. In DNA form, the CDR3 reads TGTGCCAGCAGTCGAGGACAGTCGTGGTACCAAGAGACCCAGTACTTC. Based on the CDR3 plus reference TRBV5-8 and TRBJ2-5, the full variable domain is EAGVTQSPTHLIKTRGQQATLRCSPISGHTSVYWYQQALGLGLQFLLWYDEGEERNRGNFPPRFSGRQFPNYSSELNVNALELEDSALYLCASSRGQSWYQETQYFGPGTRLLVL.